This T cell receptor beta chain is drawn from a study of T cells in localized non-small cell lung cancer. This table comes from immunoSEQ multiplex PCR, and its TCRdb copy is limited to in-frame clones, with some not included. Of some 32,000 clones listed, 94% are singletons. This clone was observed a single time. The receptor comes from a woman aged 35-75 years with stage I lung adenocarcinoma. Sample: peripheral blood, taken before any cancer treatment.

CDR3: CASSSGTGYSTDTQYF. DNA of the CDR3: TGTGCCAGCAGCTCGGGGACAGGGTATAGCACAGATACGCAGTATTTT. The chain joins TRBV7-2 to TRBJ2-3, with 9 nucleotides matching TRBD1. CDR1 is SGHTA and CDR2 is FQGNSA in the germline V gene. The CDR3 is 16 residues long. V lost 4 bases and J lost 0; bases outside the gene matches: 5.